A single sample is the source of the 11 T cell receptor beta chains below, sequenced in a study of human T cells and chemical hapten exposure. TCRdb itself ran the RACE reads through MiXCR, one entry per CDR3 protein. The sample holds 70,000 to 95,000 distinct CDR3 sequences, 8.6% seen once. Time point specified: healthy volunteer bleed at 6 weeks. Unseparated into fractions, whole blood served as the source from which total RNA was extracted. Input material: whole blood. These receptors were obtained from a female donor in good health. Some clones in this sample may be carry-over from other donors' samples.

This clonotype was seen a handful of times. V is TRBV4-1 and J is TRBJ2-1; 8 nucleotides agree with TRBD2. Germline CDR1 and CDR2: MGHRA and YSYEKL. V shed 0 bases and J 7 bases; nucleotides not matched to a gene: 11. The CDR3 contains 17 residues. The CDR3 reads CASSQDDGGAGGNEQFF. CDR3 bases: TGCGCCAGCAGCCAAGACGACGGGGGGGCCGGGGGAAATGAGCAGTTCTTC.

There are a few counts of this clonotype. The rearrangement links TRBV12-3 or TRBV12-4 to TRBJ1-1, with TRBD1 identical over 9 bases. The CDR3 spans 15 residues. Trimming cost V 1 base and J 3 bases; bases outside gene matches: 3. CDR3 residues: CASSLGDRGYTEAFF. The CDR3, as DNA: TGTGCCAGCAGTTTAGGTGACAGGGGGTACACTGAAGCTTTCTTT.

This clonotype was detected many times. The V gene is TRBV15, the J gene TRBJ2-1; 8 bases line up with TRBD2. CDR3 length equals 14 residues. The germline V gene has CDR1 LNHNV and CDR2 YYDKDF (reference sequence). V trimming: 5 bases; J trimming: 5 bases; junction bases outside the gene matches: 5. DNA for the CDR3: TGTGCCACCAGCCGGGGGGGGTCCGACAATGAGCAGTTCTTC. Residues: CATSRGGSDNEQFF.

This clonotype appeared a few times. The chain carries TRBV27 and TRBJ2-7, with D perhaps TRBD2 (5 bases). V shed 3 bases and J shed 5 bases, with 14 bases lying between them. The CDR3 spans 14 residues. Per germline, CDR1 MNHEY and CDR2 SMNVEV (reference sequence). In DNA form, the CDR3 reads TGTGCCAGCAGTTTCCTGGGAGAAACCGACGAGCAGTACTTC. This gives the protein CASSFLGETDEQYF.

Notes on this clonotype: A much larger clone lies a single base off, so this may be a read error. The J gene is TRBJ1-4, the V gene TRBV28; the D is unclear. This CDR3 has 15 residues. From germline, CDR1 is MDHEN and CDR2 SYDVKM. V was trimmed by 6 bases and J by 4 bases, leaving 15 bases between them. The chain's CDR3 is CASSSSTAGNEKLFF. In nucleotides, the CDR3 is TGTGCCAGCAGCTCCTCAACAGCGGGTAATGAAAAACTGTTTTTT.

This clonotype was seen only a few times. The chain has TRBV24-1 and TRBJ2-5; no definite D call. This CDR3 spans 16 amino acids. V lost 6 bases to trimming and J lost 2 bases, with 18 bases between them. Germline CDR1 KGHDR, CDR2 SFDVKD. CDR3 region: CATSPPPGTLQETQYF. The CDR3 region has the DNA TGTGCCACCAGTCCCCCTCCGGGCACGCTTCAAGAGACCCAGTACTTC.

The CDR3 reads CASILRGRAGELFF. CDR3 sequence (DNA): TGTGCCAGCATACTTCGGGGCAGAGCCGGGGAGCTGTTTTTT. The genes are TRBV7-9 and TRBJ2-2; D might be TRBD1 or TRBD2, each matching 5 bases. CDR1 is SEHNR, CDR2 FQNEAQ, per germline (reference sequence). V lost 7 bases to trimming and J lost 6 bases, with 15 bases between them. The CDR3 is made up of 14 amino acids.

This clonotype was detected many times. This sequence joins TRBV20-1 and TRBJ1-1, with D unresolved. This CDR3 spans 13 amino acids. V was clipped by 6 bases and J by 0 bases, with 11 bases between them. Germline V gene data show CDR1 as DFQATT and CDR2 as SNEGSKA (reference sequence). The CDR3 DNA sequence: TGCAGTGCCTTACATCCCATGAACACTGAAGCTTTCTTT. It is translated as CSALHPMNTEAFF.

In its sample, this clonotype was seen a few times. The chain uses TRBV21-1 and TRBJ1-5; the DNA was not compared with TRBD1, the D call given in the table. TRBV21-1 constitutes a pseudogene. The CDR3 length is 14 residues. The CDR3 is CASSKSGTNQPQHF. In nucleotides, the CDR3 is TGTGCCAGCAGCAAATCAGGGACGAATCAGCCCCAGCATTTT.

This clonotype turned up a few times. The CDR3 loop is CSVPGGDEQFF. The DNA of the CDR3 is TGCAGTGTCCCAGGGGGGGATGAGCAGTTCTTC. The V call is TRBV20-1, the J call TRBJ2-1; D tentatively fits TRBD1 or TRBD2 (7 bases each). With 7 bases removed from V and 8 bases from J, the gap between germline ends came to 12 bases. This CDR3 has 11 amino acids. CDR1 DFQATT and CDR2 SNEGSKA come from the germline V gene (reference sequence).

This chain connects TRBV4-1 to TRBJ1-1, with D possibly TRBD1 on 6 matching bases. The germline V gene encodes CDR1 MGHRA and CDR2 YSYEKL. The ends were cut back, 3 bases at V and 2 bases at J, with 13 bases in the middle. This CDR3 has 15 amino acids. The CDR3 loop reads CASSHQGHLNTEAFF. In DNA form, the CDR3 reads TGCGCCAGCAGCCACCAGGGACATTTAAACACTGAAGCTTTCTTT.